This TCR beta chain comes out of a study of PD-1 blockade in mismatch repair-deficient tumors listed by TCRdb under 2017. The study in broad terms: Between late 2013 and September 2016, the trial enrolled about 78 consecutive patients with some eleven types of mismatch repair-deficient cancer, all of whom had received prior treatment and were progressing. Deep sequencing of TCR CDR3 regions was used to track tumor-associated T cell clones in peripheral blood of patients responding to PD-1 blockade. On the study overall, not on this receptor specifically: After pembrolizumab, tumor-resident clones, which were often undetectable in blood before treatment, expanded rapidly and then contracted, generally ahead of radiologic responses.

With regard to this clone: Its antigen is unknown. No base-level quality is on record; no much larger clone is a single base apart.

The library was generated by the immunoSEQ multiplex PCR assay. TCRdb carries this immuneACCESS record with in-frame sequences only. Its versions omit some clonotypes, under half of them owing to an unresolved V gene in the studies checked, with the rest unexplained. Present in this sample are around 110,000 clones, over 65% of which were seen just once. The ten largest clones take up less than 5.5% of the sample. Reading from cysteine to phenylalanine, the CDR3 counts 14 amino acids. Only CDR3 DNA remains: 42 bases, in frame from the first base. V and J lose 3 bases and 1 base, and a span of 10 bases separates them. From a lookup of the germline V gene, CDR1 and CDR2 are SGHRS and YFSETQ. Mismatch repair deficiency was established in every enrolled patient by polymerase chain reaction or immunohistochemistry. TCR sequencing was performed for a few patients who responded to pembrolizumab therapy. The phase II trial prospectively tested pembrolizumab PD-1 blockade in advanced mismatch repair-deficient cancers regardless of tissue of origin. Serial peripheral blood T cell samples were collected before and at multiple times after starting PD-1 blockade. The timing of each blood sample was reported as weeks after the first dose of pembrolizumab.

This receptor was obtained from an adult with mismatch repair-deficient cancer. The rearranged segments are TRBV5-1 and TRBJ1-1, with TRBD1 as a weak D call on 5 bases. The starting material was peripheral blood, obtained roughly 60 weeks after starting pembrolizumab. CDR3 loop: CASSWGGENTEAFF. In nucleotides, the sequence is TGCGCCAGCAGCTGGGGAGGGGAGAACACTGAAGCTTTCTTT. Extended through the reference TRBV5-1 and TRBJ1-1 proteins, this CDR3 yields the full variable domain: KAGVTQTPRYLIKTRGQQVTLSCSPISGHRSVSWYQQTPGQGLQFLFEYFSETQRNKGNFPGRFSGRQFSNSRSEMNVSTLELGDSALYLCASSWGGENTEAFFGQGTRLTVV.